Listed below are T cell receptor beta chains from one sample, sequenced in a study of T cell changes during pregnancy in multiple sclerosis. Sequencing used immunoSEQ multiplex PCR; TCRdb keeps in-frame clones, though not all of them. This table holds more than 40,000 clones, 94% found once. Sequenced here: CD4+ T cells from peripheral blood mononuclear cells, sampled in the second trimester of pregnancy. The source of these receptors is a female donor with multiple sclerosis, enrolled in a pregnancy study. Both conserved end residues are part of each CDR3. The order of the fields is clone size, V gene, CDR3 protein. Clone sizes are given selectively: once, few, many, or a class where the clone is expanded.

- | TRBV27 | CASSESRPGANVLTF
- | TRBV7-9 | CASSPGQGNYGYTF
once | TRBV9 | CASSPQGGSGANVLTF
- | TRBV7-2 | CASTPPEGTQYF
- | TRBV5-1 | CASSGQVEGTQYF
- | TRBV18 | CASSPPTVVGTEAFF
- | TRBV19 | CASSQDRVRGYTF
few | TRBV20-1 | CSAVGRGLLVF
- | TRBV7-2 | CASSLATSGRSYNEQFF
- | TRBV2 | CASSLSIGGVYGYTF
- | TRBV28 | CASSLGGRDYGYTF
- | TRBV7-2 | CASSLRVQGAGSPLHF
- | TRBV11-3 | CASSLFPGSSSYNEQFF
- | TRBV7-6 | CASSLVSGTGAKTYGYTF
- | TRBV5-4 | CASSAGQGGSYNEQFF
- | TRBV5-8 | CASSLVFGYTF
- | TRBV5-1 | CASSLGVGLAGLRTGELFF
- | TRBV19 | CASTLGQVNTGELFF
once | TRBV6-1 | CASSEGQGAQNEQFF
- | TRBV29-1 | CSVAAGTGGGTDTQYF
- | TRBV7-9 | CASSLFPRDRNQPQHF
once | TRBV6-1 | CASCLSRPDSPLHF
few | TRBV11-2 | CASSSLQGMYGYTF
few | TRBV4-3 | CASSQDWDRAYEQYF
- | TRBV5-4 | CASSLVQGPYEQYF